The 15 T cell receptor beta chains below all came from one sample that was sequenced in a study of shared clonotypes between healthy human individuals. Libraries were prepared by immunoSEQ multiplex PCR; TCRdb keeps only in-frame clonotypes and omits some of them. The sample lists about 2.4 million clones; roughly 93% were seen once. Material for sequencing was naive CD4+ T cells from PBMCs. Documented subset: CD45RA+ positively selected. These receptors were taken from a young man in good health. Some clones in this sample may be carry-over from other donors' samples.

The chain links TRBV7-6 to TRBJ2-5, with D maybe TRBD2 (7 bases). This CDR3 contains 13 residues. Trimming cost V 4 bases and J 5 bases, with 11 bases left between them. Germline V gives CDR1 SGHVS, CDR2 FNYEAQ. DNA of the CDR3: TGTGCCAGCAGCTCGCGGGGGCTGGAGACCCAGTACTTC. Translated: CASSSRGLETQYF.

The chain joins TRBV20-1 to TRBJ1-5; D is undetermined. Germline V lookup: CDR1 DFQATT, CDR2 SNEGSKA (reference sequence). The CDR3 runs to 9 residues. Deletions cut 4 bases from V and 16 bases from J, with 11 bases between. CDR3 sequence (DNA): TGCAGTGCTAACTTGGGCGCCCATTTT. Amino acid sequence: CSANLGAHF.

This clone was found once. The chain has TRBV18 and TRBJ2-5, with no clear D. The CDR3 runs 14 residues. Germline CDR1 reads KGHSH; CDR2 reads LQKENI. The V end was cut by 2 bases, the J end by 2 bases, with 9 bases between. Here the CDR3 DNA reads TGTGCCAGCTCACCAAACAGTCCTCAAGAGACCCAGTACTTC. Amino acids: CASSPNSPQETQYF.

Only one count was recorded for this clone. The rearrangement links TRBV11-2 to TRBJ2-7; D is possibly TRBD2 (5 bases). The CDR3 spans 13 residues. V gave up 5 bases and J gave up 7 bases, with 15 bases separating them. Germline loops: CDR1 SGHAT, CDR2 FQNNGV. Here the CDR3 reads CASSPDGLGEQYF. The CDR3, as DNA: TGTGCCAGCAGCCCGGACGGACTTGGAGAGCAGTACTTC.

In nucleotides, the CDR3 is TGTGCCAGCAGTCCCGGCCTAGCGGGAGTTCTTGAGCAGTTCTTC. Its translation is CASSPGLAGVLEQFF. This chain joins TRBV28 and TRBJ2-1, with TRBD2 matching over 10 bases. The junction had 10 bases not matched to a gene; V was cut back by 5 bases and J by 9 bases. The germline V gene encodes CDR1 MDHEN and CDR2 SYDVKM. This CDR3 region has 15 residues. Variable domain in full (rest from reference TRBV28 and TRBJ2-1): DVKVTQSSRYLVKRTGEKVFLECVQDMDHENMFWYRQDPGLGLRLIYFSYDVKMKEKGDIPEGYSVSREKKERFSLILESASTNQTSMYLCASSPGLAGVLEQFFGPGTRLTVL.

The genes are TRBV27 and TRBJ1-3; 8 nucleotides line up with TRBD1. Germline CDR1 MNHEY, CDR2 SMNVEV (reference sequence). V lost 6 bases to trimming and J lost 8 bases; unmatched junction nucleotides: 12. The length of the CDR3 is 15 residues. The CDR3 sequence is CASRQARTGWDTIYF. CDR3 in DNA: TGTGCCAGCAGGCAAGCGCGGACAGGGTGGGACACCATATATTTT.

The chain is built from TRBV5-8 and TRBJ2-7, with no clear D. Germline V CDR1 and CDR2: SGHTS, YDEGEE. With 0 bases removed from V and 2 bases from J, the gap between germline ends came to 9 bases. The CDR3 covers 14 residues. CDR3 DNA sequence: TGTGCCAGCAGCTTGGGTAACCCTCCCTACGAGCAGTACTTC. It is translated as CASSLGNPPYEQYF.

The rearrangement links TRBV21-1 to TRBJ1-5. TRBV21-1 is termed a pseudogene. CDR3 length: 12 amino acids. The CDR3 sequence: CACGNSNQPQHF. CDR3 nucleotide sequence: TGTGCCTGTGGGAATAGCAATCAGCCCCAGCATTTT.

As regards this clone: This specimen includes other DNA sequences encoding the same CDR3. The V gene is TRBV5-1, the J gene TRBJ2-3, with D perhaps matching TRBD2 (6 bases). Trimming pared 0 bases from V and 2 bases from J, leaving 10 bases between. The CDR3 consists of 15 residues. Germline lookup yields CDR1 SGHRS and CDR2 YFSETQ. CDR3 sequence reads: CASSLGTINTDTQYF. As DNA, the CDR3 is TGCGCCAGCAGCTTGGGGACTATAAACACAGATACGCAGTATTTT.

As DNA, the CDR3 is TGCGCCAGCAGCCAAGCTGCTAGCTCCTATAATTCACCCCTCCACTTT. Translated: CASSQAASSYNSPLHF. The V call is TRBV4-1, the J call TRBJ1-6, with D hard to call. CDR1 and CDR2 from the germline V gene are MGHRA and YSYEKL. This CDR3 spans 16 amino acids. V lost 1 base and J 0 bases, leaving 7 bases between the germline ends.

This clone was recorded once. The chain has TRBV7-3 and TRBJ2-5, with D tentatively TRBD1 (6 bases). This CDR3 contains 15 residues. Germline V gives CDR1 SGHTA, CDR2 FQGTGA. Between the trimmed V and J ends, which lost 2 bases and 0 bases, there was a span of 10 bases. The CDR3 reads CASSLEGDNQETQYF. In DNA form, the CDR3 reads TGTGCCAGCAGCTTAGAAGGGGACAACCAAGAGACCCAGTACTTC.

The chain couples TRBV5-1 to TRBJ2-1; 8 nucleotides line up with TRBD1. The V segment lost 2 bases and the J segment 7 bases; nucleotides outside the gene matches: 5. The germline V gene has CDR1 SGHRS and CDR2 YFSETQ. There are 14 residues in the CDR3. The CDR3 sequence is CASSFGQGVNEQFF. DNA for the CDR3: TGCGCCAGCAGCTTCGGACAGGGAGTTAATGAGCAGTTCTTC.

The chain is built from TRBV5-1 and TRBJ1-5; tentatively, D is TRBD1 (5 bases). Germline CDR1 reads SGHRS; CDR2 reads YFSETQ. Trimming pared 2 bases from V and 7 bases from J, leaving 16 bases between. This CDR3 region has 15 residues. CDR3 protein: CASSFGPERGQPQHF. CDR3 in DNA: TGCGCCAGCAGCTTCGGACCCGAAAGGGGACAGCCCCAGCATTTT.

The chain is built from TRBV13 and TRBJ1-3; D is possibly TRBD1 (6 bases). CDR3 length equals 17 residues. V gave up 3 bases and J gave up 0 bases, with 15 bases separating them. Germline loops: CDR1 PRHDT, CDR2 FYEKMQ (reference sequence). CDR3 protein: CASSLTYGQSSGNTIYF. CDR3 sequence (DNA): TGTGCCAGCAGCTTGACTTACGGACAGAGCTCTGGAAACACCATATATTTT.

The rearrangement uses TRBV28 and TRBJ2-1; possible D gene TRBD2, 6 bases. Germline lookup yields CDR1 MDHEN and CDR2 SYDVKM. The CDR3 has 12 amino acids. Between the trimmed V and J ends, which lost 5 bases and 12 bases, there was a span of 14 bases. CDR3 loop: CASSLPPGGQFF. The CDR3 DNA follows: TGTGCCAGCAGTCTCCCACCCGGGGGGCAGTTCTTC. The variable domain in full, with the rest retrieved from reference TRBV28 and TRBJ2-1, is DVKVTQSSRYLVKRTGEKVFLECVQDMDHENMFWYRQDPGLGLRLIYFSYDVKMKEKGDIPEGYSVSREKKERFSLILESASTNQTSMYLCASSLPPGGQFFGPGTRLTVL.